The TCR beta chain described here comes from a study of blood T cell repertoires in COVID-19. Study context: Italy, Spain and the United States were the sources of the convalescent and acute COVID-19 samples.

The CDR3 has 14 residues. The junction had 3 bases not matched to a gene; V was cut back by 2 bases and J by 3 bases. Germline CDR1 LGHNA, CDR2 YNFKEQ. Enrolled through a virtual design, the participants were between 18 and 89 years of age and came from fewer than 30 US areas. As handled by the study authors: For nucleated cells, counts were estimated from reference gene primer amplification. The repertoire was sequenced with immunoSEQ multiplex PCR; TCRdb's copy has only in-frame clones and lacks some. V and J calls and clone size are given by that table; D and trimming were obtained from the DNA. The sample records 260,000 or so clones, approximately 86% being singletons.

The receptor comes from a woman in her 30s with acute COVID-19. The J gene is TRBJ2-5, the V gene TRBV4-2; TRBD2 aligns across 7 bases. Sequenced material: PBMCs or T cells enriched from blood (not recorded which). The chain's CDR3 is CASSQSSGEETQYF. The CDR3 DNA reads TGTGCCAGCAGCCAATCCAGCGGGGAAGAGACCCAGTACTTC.